The 17 T cell receptor beta chains below were found in one sample sequenced in a study of identical twins (dated by TCRdb to between 2015 and 2016). Library method: 5' RACE. The data were produced on an Illumina HiSeq 2000. The public reads were run again by TCRdb, first through fastp at Q25 and then through MiXCR, and only productive beta chains were kept. When rows share a CDR3 protein, they turn into one entry using the most common DNA and genes. The table for this sample lists around 690,000 distinct CDR3 sequences; 21% of them were counted only once. Around 4.4% of the sample is held by the ten biggest clonotypes. The sample also formed part of further work on T cells expressing NK-cell markers.

The sequenced material came from PBMCs. The receptor set was obtained from a woman aged 18-29 years in good health.

This clonotype was seen at least ten times. This chain connects TRBV9 to TRBJ2-1, with 14 bases identical to TRBD2. Germline V gives CDR1 SGDLS, CDR2 YYNGEE. This CDR3 region has 16 residues. The V and J ends lost 1 base and 7 bases, in that order; junction bases with no gene match: 4. CDR3 region: CASSVTTSGRENEQFF. The CDR3, as DNA: TGTGCCAGCAGCGTAACGACTAGCGGGAGGGAAAATGAGCAGTTCTTC.

V usage is TRBV29-1 and J usage is TRBJ2-7, with D hard to call. V dropped 4 bases and J dropped 2 bases, with 12 bases sitting between them. This CDR3 is built from 13 residues. CDR1 and CDR2 (germline): SQVTM, ANQGSEA. The CDR3 nucleotides read TGCAGCGTTGGGGTCGGCCATACCTACGAGCAGTACTTC. It translates to CSVGVGHTYEQYF.

This clonotype turned up a few times. The V gene is TRBV5-1, the J gene TRBJ2-7; 7 nucleotides align to TRBD1. This CDR3 spans 12 amino acids. V dropped 4 bases and J dropped 12; count of bases not matched to a gene: 10. Germline V gene data show CDR1 as SGHRS and CDR2 as YFSETQ. This CDR3 reads CASSPMGTDPYF. Written as DNA, the CDR3 is TGCGCCAGCAGCCCTATGGGGACAGATCCGTACTTC.

The gene calls are TRBV5-6 and TRBJ2-2; D gene unclear. V lost 4 bases, J lost 3 bases, and 7 bases lay in between. There are 13 residues in the CDR3. Looked up from germline, CDR1 is SGHDT and CDR2 is YYEEEE. CDR3 DNA sequence: TGTGCCAGCAGCGTTTCCTACACCGGGGAGCTGTTTTTT. Its translation: CASSVSYTGELFF.

DNA for the CDR3: TGTGCCAGCAGGCCGGACAGGGACAATCAGCCCCAGCATTTT. Protein sequence: CASRPDRDNQPQHF. The rearrangement joins TRBV12-3 or TRBV12-4 to TRBJ1-5; 8 bases line up with TRBD1. The CDR3 is 14 amino acids. The V gene end was trimmed by 6 bases and the J gene end by 3 bases; junction bases not matched to a gene: 4.

This clonotype was detected a few times. The J gene is TRBJ1-1, the V gene TRBV6-1; 7 bases fit TRBD1. The trim removed 6 bases at V and 5 bases at J, leaving 9 bases unmatched. CDR1 and CDR2 from the germline V gene are MNHNS and SASEGT. The CDR3 has 14 amino acids. CDR3 DNA sequence: TGTGCCAGCAGAACGACAGGGATCTGGACTGAAGCTTTCTTT. Translation gives CASRTTGIWTEAFF.

The chain links TRBV12-3 or TRBV12-4 to TRBJ2-7; TRBD2 aligns across 8 bases. The junction had 9 bases not matched to a gene; V was cut back by 7 bases and J by 1 base. The CDR3 consists of 15 residues. CDR3 coding DNA: TGTGCCAGCACCCTGGGAGTAGCGGGATCCTACGAGCAGTACTTC. Its translation: CASTLGVAGSYEQYF.

The chain employs TRBV7-2 and TRBJ2-1, with a weak D call TRBD1 (5 bases). V gave up 1 base and J gave up 9 bases, with 13 bases separating them. The CDR3 is 14 residues long. The germline CDR1 and CDR2 sequences are SGHTA and FQGNSA. The CDR3 region is CASSLVEGAGEQFF. In DNA form, the CDR3 reads TGTGCCAGCAGCTTAGTGGAAGGGGCCGGTGAGCAGTTCTTC.

The chain joins TRBV30 to TRBJ2-1, with 9 bases that match TRBD2. The CDR3 length is 16 residues. CDR1 and CDR2 (germline): GTSNPN, SVGIG (reference sequence). J was trimmed by 8 bases and V by 0 bases; bases with no gene match: 11. The CDR3 region is CAWSVPKREVVDEQFF. The CDR3 DNA follows: TGTGCCTGGAGTGTACCCAAGCGGGAGGTTGTCGATGAGCAGTTCTTC.

For the CDR3, the DNA is TGTGCCAGCAGTATGACAGGCGCCTCCTACGAGCAGTACTTC. Translating gives CASSMTGASYEQYF. This chain links TRBV6-1 with TRBJ2-7; D might be TRBD1 (6 bases). Trimming took off 5 bases at V and 0 bases at J, with 11 bases between the two ends. The CDR3 extends over 14 amino acids. Germline lookup yields CDR1 MNHNS and CDR2 SASEGT.

This chain links TRBV5-1 with TRBJ1-1; TRBD1 might be the D (5 bases). V dropped 3 bases and J dropped 6 bases, with 12 bases sitting between them. The CDR3 spans 13 residues. Germline V gene data show CDR1 as SGHRS and CDR2 as YFSETQ. CDR3 amino acids: CASSSLSGSEAFF. The CDR3 bases are TGCGCCAGCAGCTCCCTATCAGGGTCTGAAGCTTTCTTT.

This clonotype was recorded at least ten times. V is TRBV7-3 and J is TRBJ2-1; TRBD2 matches 9 bases. CDR3 length equals 14 residues. V shed 5 bases, J shed 6 bases, and the junction held 5 bases outside the gene matches. Germline CDR1 is SGHTA and CDR2 is FQGTGA. The DNA for the CDR3 is TGTGCCAGCAGCCCTGGGACTAGCAGCAATGAGCAGTTCTTC. This sequence encodes CASSPGTSSNEQFF. Supplemented by reference TRBV7-3 and TRBJ2-1, the full variable domain reads GAGVSQTPSNKVTEKGKYVELRCDPISGHTALYWYRQSLGQGPEFLIYFQGTGAADDSGLPNDRFFAVRPEGSVSTLKIQRTERGDSAVYLCASSPGTSSNEQFFGPGTRLTVL.

This clonotype was counted only a few times. The rearrangement joins TRBV7-9 to TRBJ2-5; D is possibly TRBD1 (6 bases). The CDR3 covers 15 residues. V lost 5 bases and J lost 5, with 18 bases in between. Looked up from germline, CDR1 is SEHNR and CDR2 is FQNEAQ (reference sequence). Here the CDR3 reads CASSAITGFGETQYF. As DNA, the CDR3 is TGTGCCAGCAGCGCTATTACAGGGTTCGGGGAGACCCAGTACTTC.

This clonotype was seen a handful of times. J is TRBJ2-7 and V is TRBV20-1; 7 bases are shared with TRBD1. The germline V gene encodes CDR1 DFQATT and CDR2 SNEGSKA (reference sequence). With V trimmed by 6 bases and J by 6 bases, 11 bases remained unmatched. The CDR3 extends over 13 amino acids. The CDR3 DNA sequence: TGCAGTGCCCCATCGACAGGGAAGGGCGAGCAGTACTTC. Translated: CSAPSTGKGEQYF.

Only a few counts were recorded for this clonotype. This chain uses TRBV20-1 with TRBJ1-6; D not certain. V was pared by 5 bases and J by 11 bases, with 19 bases between. The CDR3 contains 14 residues. Germline assignment: CDR1 DFQATT and CDR2 SNEGSKA (reference sequence). The CDR3 DNA sequence: TGCAGTGCTCTTCCGGACGGTAGAATGACACCCCTCCACTTT. Amino acids: CSALPDGRMTPLHF.

V and J are TRBV12-3 or TRBV12-4 and TRBJ1-1, with D hard to call. The CDR3 loop spans 15 amino acids. Trimming cost V 3 bases and J 3 bases, with 14 bases left between them. The CDR3 region has the DNA TGTGCCAGCAGTTTGCACGGGCTTACGCACACTGAAGCTTTCTTT. It specifies CASSLHGLTHTEAFF.

The J gene is TRBJ2-1, the V gene TRBV6-5; D is unresolved. CDR1 is MNHEY and CDR2 is SVGAGI in the germline V gene. This CDR3 comprises 15 residues. V was clipped by 0 bases and J by 5 bases, with 11 bases between them. CDR3 region: CASSYSRHPHNEQFF. Here the CDR3 DNA reads TGTGCCAGCAGTTACTCGAGGCACCCCCACAATGAGCAGTTCTTC.